These T cell receptor beta chains were read from a single sample in a study of metastatic and nonmetastatic thyroid tumors. TCRdb reanalyzed the PCR reads via MiXCR. The sample holds some 31,000 clones; approximately 4% are singletons and the top ten take about 21%. The sequenced material came from blood. The receptors derive from a female donor with papillary thyroid cancer or a benign thyroid nodule (not recorded which). Some clones in this sample may be carry-over from other donors' samples. Both conserved end residues are part of each CDR3. Each record gives: V gene, clone size, J gene, CDR3 length, D gene, CDR3 DNA, CDR3 protein. A D gene is named only where the DNA matches it firmly. The size entry is marked missing in some rows and otherwise reads once, few, many or a size class.

V: TRBV12-3/TRBV12-4; size: few; J: TRBJ1-2; length: 14; D: .; DNA: TGTGCCAGCAGTTTCGTCGACGTCGGCTATGGCTACACCTTC; CDR3: CASSFVDVGYGYTF
V: TRBV20-1; size: many; J: TRBJ2-3; length: 18; D: TRBD2; DNA: TGCAGTGCCCGGCGGGAGGGCGGTTTCTATAGGGGGACAGATACGCAGTATTTT; CDR3: CSARREGGFYRGTDTQYF
V: TRBV19; size: many; J: TRBJ2-7; length: 15; D: TRBD1; DNA: TGTGCCAGTAGTACCCCGGGACAGCCGACCTACGAGCAGTACTTC; CDR3: CASSTPGQPTYEQYF
V: TRBV5-1; size: .; J: TRBJ1-2; length: 13; D: .; DNA: TGCGCCAGCAGCTTGAAGTCTAACTATGGCTACACCTTC; CDR3: CASSLKSNYGYTF
V: TRBV5-4; size: many; J: TRBJ2-3; length: 15; D: TRBD2; DNA: TGTGCCAGCGCGGGGGAAGCCCACTTAACAGATACGCAGTATTTT; CDR3: CASAGEAHLTDTQYF
V: TRBV5-1; size: many; J: TRBJ2-1; length: 15; D: TRBD2; DNA: TGCGCCAGCAGCCGCGGGAGAGCGCCGGGCAATGAGCAGTTCTTC; CDR3: CASSRGRAPGNEQFF
V: TRBV7-2; size: .; J: TRBJ1-2; length: 18; D: TRBD1; DNA: TGTGCCAGCAGCTTGACAGGGGCGCGTGATAGGAGTGGCTATGGCTACAACTTC; CDR3: CASSLTGARDRSGYGYNF
V: TRBV30; size: .; J: TRBJ1-1; length: 15; D: .; DNA: TGTGCCTGGAGGGAACGAGGGCAGACGAACACTGAAGCTTTCTTT; CDR3: CAWRERGQTNTEAFF
V: TRBV28; size: .; J: TRBJ2-2; length: 17; D: TRBD1; DNA: TGTGCCAGCAGCCCAGTTCCGGGACAGGGCACCCCCGGGGAGCTGTTTTTT; CDR3: CASSPVPGQGTPGELFF
V: TRBV5-4; size: many; J: TRBJ2-1; length: 15; D: TRBD2; DNA: TGTGCCAGCAGCTTGAAATTAGCGGGAGACAAAGAGCAGTTCTTC; CDR3: CASSLKLAGDKEQFF
V: TRBV3-1; size: many; J: TRBJ2-2; length: 16; D: .; DNA: TGTGCCAGCAGCCAAGGCAGCGGATTGAACACCGGGGAGCTGTTTTTT; CDR3: CASSQGSGLNTGELFF
V: TRBV6-1; size: .; J: TRBJ2-7; length: 16; D: .; DNA: TGTGCCAGCAGTGAAGCGCTGATAGGACAGCGCTACGAGCAGTACTTC; CDR3: CASSEALIGQRYEQYF
V: TRBV28; size: many; J: TRBJ1-1; length: 14; D: TRBD1; DNA: TGTGCCAGCAGTTTGGGACAGGTGCAGGTTGCAGCTTTCTTT; CDR3: CASSLGQVQVAAFF
V: TRBV20-1; size: many; J: TRBJ1-2; length: 14; D: .; DNA: TGCAGTGCTAGGACCCCACCGGGTAACTATGGCTACACCTTC; CDR3: CSARTPPGNYGYTF
V: TRBV5-5; size: medium-sized; J: TRBJ2-7; length: 14; D: .; DNA: TGTGCCAGCAGCGTACCCCCGGGGGACCGCGAGCAGTACTTC; CDR3: CASSVPPGDREQYF
V: TRBV19; size: many; J: TRBJ2-5; length: 14; D: TRBD1; DNA: TGTGCCAGTAGTATCGTCGGGACAGAAGAGACCCAGTACTTC; CDR3: CASSIVGTEETQYF
V: TRBV5-1; size: many; J: TRBJ2-3; length: 15; D: TRBD2; DNA: TGCGCCAGCAGGGAGGGACTAGCGGGTTCAGATACGCAGTATTTT; CDR3: CASREGLAGSDTQYF
V: TRBV5-1; size: many; J: TRBJ2-1; length: 16; D: TRBD2; DNA: TGCGCCAGCAGCTTTAGCGGGAGGGAGTCCTACAATGAGCAGTTCTTC; CDR3: CASSFSGRESYNEQFF
V: TRBV10-3; size: .; J: TRBJ1-1; length: 17; D: TRBD1; DNA: TGTGCCCCGCACCACCCCAACGAAAGTACAGGGGATCGGGAAGCTTTCTTT; CDR3: CAPHHPNESTGDREAFF
V: TRBV6-1; size: medium-sized; J: TRBJ1-2; length: 15; D: TRBD1; DNA: TGTGCCAGCAGTCCTCGGACAGGGGGCGTCTATGGCTACACCTTC; CDR3: CASSPRTGGVYGYTF
V: TRBV7-8; size: few; J: TRBJ2-3; length: 14; D: .; DNA: TGTGCCAGTAGCTACTACGATAGGTTGGATACGCAGTATTTT; CDR3: CASSYYDRLDTQYF